This T cell receptor (beta chain) was captured in a study of cytomegalovirus exposure and HLA in healthy donors. Overall study results and limits: TCR clusters originating in the first cohort tended to co-occur in the 100 to 150 validation repertoires, according to a later analysis. Cytomegalovirus-associated status was assigned to 164 TCR beta chains.

Measured with immunoSEQ multiplex PCR; TCRdb has only the in-frame clones, and not every one. The sample includes roughly 310,000 clones, roughly 86% seen only once; the top ten take around 0.96%. The V end was cut by 5 bases, the J end by 4 bases, with 14 bases between. Germline CDR1 reads SGHTA; CDR2 reads FQGNSA. CDR3 length equals 15 residues. This clone has only one observation. Its specificity is unknown. The source is a man between 25 and 39 years old in good health and CMV-seronegative. Sequenced sample: PBMCs. This chain joins TRBV7-2 and TRBJ1-4; weak D call: TRBD1 (5 bases). The CDR3 DNA follows: TGTGCCAGCAGCCCTAAGCGGGGCCTTAATGAAAAACTGTTTTTT. As protein: CASSPKRGLNEKLFF.